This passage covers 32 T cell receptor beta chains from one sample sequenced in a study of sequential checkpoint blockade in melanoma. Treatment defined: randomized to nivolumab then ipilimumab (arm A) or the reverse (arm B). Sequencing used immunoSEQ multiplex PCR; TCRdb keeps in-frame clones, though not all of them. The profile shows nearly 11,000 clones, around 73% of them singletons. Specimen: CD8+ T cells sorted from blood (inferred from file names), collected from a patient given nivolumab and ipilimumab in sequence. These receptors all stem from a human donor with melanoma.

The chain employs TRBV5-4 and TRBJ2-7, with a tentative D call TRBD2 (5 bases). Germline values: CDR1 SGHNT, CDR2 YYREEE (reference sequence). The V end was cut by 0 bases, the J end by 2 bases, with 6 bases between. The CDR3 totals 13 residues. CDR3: CASSLERTYEQYF. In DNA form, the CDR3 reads TGTGCCAGCAGCTTGGAGCGGACCTACGAGCAGTACTTC.

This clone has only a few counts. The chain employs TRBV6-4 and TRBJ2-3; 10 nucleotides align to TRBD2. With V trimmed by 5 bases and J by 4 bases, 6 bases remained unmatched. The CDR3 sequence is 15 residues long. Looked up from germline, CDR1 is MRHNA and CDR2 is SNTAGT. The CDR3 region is CASSRSSGSADTQYF. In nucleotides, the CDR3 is TGTGCCAGCAGTCGGTCTAGCGGGAGTGCAGATACGCAGTATTTT.

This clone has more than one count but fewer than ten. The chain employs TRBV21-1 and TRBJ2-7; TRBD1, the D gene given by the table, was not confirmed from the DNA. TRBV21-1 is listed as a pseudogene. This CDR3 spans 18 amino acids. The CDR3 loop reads CASSKEGQTNRDSYEQYF. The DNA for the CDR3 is TGTGCCAGCAGCAAAGAGGGGCAGACTAACAGGGACTCCTACGAGCAGTACTTC.

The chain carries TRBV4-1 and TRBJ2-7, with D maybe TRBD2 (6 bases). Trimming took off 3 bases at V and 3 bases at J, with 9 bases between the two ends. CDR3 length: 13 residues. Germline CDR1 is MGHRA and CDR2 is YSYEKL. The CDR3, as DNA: TGCGCCAGCAGCCAGGGACTGTACTACGAGCAGTACTTC. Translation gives CASSQGLYYEQYF.

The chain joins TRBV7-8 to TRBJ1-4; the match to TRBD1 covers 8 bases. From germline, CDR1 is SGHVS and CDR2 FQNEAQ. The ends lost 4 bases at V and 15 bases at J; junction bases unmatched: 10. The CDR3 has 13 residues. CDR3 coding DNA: TGTGCCAGCAGCTCTCAGGGGGCGTGGGAATTGTTTTTT. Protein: CASSSQGAWELFF.

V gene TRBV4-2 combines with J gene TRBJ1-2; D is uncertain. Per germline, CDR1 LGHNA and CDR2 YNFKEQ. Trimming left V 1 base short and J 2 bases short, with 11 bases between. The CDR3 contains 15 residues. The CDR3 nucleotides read TGTGCCAGCAGCCAAGTAGAGGGATCAAACTATGGCTACACCTTC. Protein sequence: CASSQVEGSNYGYTF.

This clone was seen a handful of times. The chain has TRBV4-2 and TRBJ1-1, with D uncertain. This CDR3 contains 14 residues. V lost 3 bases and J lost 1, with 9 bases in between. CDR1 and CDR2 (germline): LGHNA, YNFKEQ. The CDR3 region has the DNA TGTGCCAGCAGCCATCATACAGAGAACACTGAAGCTTTCTTT. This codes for CASSHHTENTEAFF.

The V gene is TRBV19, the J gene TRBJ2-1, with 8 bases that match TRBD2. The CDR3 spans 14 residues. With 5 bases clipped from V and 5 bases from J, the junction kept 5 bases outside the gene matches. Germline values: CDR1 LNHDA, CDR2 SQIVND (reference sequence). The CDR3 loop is CASSGLAGNNEQFF. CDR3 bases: TGTGCCAGTAGTGGACTAGCTGGGAACAATGAGCAGTTCTTC. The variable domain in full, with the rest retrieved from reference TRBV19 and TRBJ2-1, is DGGITQSPKYLFRKEGQNVTLSCEQNLNHDAMYWYRQDPGQGLRLIYYSQIVNDFQKGDIAEGYSVSREKKESFPLTVTSAQKNPTAFYLCASSGLAGNNEQFFGPGTRLTVL.

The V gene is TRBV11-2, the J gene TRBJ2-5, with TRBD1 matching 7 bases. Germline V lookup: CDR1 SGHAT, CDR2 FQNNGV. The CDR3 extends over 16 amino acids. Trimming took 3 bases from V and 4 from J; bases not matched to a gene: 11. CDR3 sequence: CASSFRPTGVGETQYF. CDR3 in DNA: TGTGCCAGCAGCTTCCGACCCACAGGGGTAGGAGAGACCCAGTACTTC.

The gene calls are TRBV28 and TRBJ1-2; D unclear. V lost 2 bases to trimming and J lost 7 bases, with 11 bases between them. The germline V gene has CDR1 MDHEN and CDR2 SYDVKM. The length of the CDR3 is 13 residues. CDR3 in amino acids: CASSLRHLSGYTF. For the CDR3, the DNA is TGTGCCAGCAGTTTACGACACCTAAGTGGCTACACCTTC.

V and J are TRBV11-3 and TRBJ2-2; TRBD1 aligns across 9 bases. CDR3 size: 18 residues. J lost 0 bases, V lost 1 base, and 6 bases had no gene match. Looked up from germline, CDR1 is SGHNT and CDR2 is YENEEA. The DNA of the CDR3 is TGTGCCAGCAGCTTAGGGGACAGGGTGTTCGCGAACACCGGGGAGCTGTTTTTT. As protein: CASSLGDRVFANTGELFF.

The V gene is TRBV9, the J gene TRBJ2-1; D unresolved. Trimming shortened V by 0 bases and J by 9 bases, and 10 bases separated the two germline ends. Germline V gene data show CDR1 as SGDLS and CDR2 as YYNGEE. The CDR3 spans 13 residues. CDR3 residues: CASSVGGGGEQFF. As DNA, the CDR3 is TGTGCCAGCAGCGTAGGAGGTGGCGGTGAGCAGTTCTTC.

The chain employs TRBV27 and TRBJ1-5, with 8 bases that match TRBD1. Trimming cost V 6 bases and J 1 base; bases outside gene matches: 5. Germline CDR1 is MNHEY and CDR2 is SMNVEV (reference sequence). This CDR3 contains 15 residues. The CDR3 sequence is CASRMGTGSNQPQHF. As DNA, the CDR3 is TGTGCCAGCAGAATGGGGACAGGAAGCAATCAGCCCCAGCATTTT.

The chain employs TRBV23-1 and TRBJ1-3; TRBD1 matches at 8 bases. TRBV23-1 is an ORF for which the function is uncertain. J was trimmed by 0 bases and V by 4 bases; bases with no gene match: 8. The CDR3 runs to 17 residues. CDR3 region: CASSPDRGRSSGNTIYF. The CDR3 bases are TGCGCCAGCAGTCCCGACAGGGGCCGATCCTCTGGAAACACCATATATTTT.

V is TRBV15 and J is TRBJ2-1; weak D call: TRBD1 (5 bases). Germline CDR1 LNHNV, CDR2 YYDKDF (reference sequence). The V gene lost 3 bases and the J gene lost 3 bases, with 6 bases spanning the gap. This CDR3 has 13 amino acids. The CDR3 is CATSSQGYNEQFF. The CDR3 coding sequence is TGTGCCACCAGCAGCCAGGGCTACAATGAGCAGTTCTTC. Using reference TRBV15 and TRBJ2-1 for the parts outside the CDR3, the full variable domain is DAMVIQNPRYQVTQFGKPVTLSCSQTLNHNVMYWYQQKSSQAPKLLFHYYDKDFNNEADTPDNFQSRRPNTSFCFLDIRSPGLGDTAMYLCATSSQGYNEQFFGPGTRLTVL.

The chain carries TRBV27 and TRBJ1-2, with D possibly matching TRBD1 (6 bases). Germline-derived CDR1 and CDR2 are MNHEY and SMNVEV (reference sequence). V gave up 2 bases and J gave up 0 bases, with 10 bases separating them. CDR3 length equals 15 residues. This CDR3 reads CASSLVGQSNYGYTF. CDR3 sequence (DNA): TGTGCCAGCAGTTTAGTAGGACAGTCTAACTATGGCTACACCTTC.

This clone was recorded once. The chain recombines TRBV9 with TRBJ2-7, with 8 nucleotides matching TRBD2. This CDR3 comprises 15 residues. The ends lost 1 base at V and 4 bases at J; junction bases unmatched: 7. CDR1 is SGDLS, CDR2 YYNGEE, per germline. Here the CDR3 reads CASSVSGSPRYEQYF. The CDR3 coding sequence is TGTGCCAGCAGCGTAAGCGGGAGTCCTCGGTACGAGCAGTACTTC.

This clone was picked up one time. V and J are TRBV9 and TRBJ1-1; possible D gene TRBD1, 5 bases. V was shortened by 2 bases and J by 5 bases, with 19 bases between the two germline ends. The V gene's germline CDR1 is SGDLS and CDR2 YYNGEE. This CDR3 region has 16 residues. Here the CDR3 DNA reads TGTGCCAGCAGCGTTGGGTCGCGGGGGAGTGATACTGAAGCTTTCTTT. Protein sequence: CASSVGSRGSDTEAFF.

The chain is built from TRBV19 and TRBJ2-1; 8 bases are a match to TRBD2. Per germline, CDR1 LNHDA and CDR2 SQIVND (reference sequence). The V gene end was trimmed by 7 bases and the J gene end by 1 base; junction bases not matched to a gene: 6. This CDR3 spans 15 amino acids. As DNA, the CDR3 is TGTGCCAGTAAGAGTTCGGGGGGGTCCTACAATGAGCAGTTCTTC. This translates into CASKSSGGSYNEQFF.

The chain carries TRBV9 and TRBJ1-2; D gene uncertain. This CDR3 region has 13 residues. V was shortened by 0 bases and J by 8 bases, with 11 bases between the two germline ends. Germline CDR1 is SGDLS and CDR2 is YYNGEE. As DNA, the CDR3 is TGTGCCAGCAGCGTAGACCAGGCTGGAGGCTACACCTTC. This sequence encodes CASSVDQAGGYTF.

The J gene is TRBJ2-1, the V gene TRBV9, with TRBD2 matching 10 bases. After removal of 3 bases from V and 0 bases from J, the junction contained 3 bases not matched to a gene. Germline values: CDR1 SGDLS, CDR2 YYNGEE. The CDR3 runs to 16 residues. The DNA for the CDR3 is TGTGCCAGCAGCGCGGGACTAGCGAACTCCTACAATGAGCAGTTCTTC. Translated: CASSAGLANSYNEQFF.

The CDR3 DNA reads TGTGCCAGCGGGGCTTTGGAGACCCAGTACTTC. This translates into CASGALETQYF. V is TRBV25-1 and J is TRBJ2-5, with D tentatively TRBD1 (5 bases). This CDR3 contains 11 residues. The V end lost 8 bases, the J end lost 5 bases, and 9 bases lay between the germline ends. Germline V gene data show CDR1 as MGHDK and CDR2 as SYGVNS.

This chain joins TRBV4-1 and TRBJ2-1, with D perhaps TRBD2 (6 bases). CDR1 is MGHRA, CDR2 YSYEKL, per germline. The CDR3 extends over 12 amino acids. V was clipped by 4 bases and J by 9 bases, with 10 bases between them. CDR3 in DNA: TGCGCCAGCAGCCCTTTCGGGGGTGAGCAGTTCTTC. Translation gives CASSPFGGEQFF.

CDR3 DNA sequence: TGTGCCACCAGCAGAGGGACTAGCGGGGGGGCAGATACGCAGTATTTT. As protein: CATSRGTSGGADTQYF. The genes are TRBV15 and TRBJ2-3, with TRBD2 identical over 15 bases. The CDR3 runs 16 residues. V trimming: 1 base; J trimming: 4 bases; junction bases outside the gene matches: 0. Germline V gene data show CDR1 as LNHNV and CDR2 as YYDKDF (reference sequence).

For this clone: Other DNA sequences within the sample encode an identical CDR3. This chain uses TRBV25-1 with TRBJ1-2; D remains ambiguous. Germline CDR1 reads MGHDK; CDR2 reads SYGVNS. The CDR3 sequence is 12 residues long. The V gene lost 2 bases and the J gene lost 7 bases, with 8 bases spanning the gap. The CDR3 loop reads CASSEVRGGYTF. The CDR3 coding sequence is TGTGCCAGCAGTGAAGTTCGGGGTGGCTACACCTTC.

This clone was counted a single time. The DNA for the CDR3 is TGTGCCAGCAGTTTTCAGGGCTACTATGGCTACACCTTC. Translated: CASSFQGYYGYTF. This chain links TRBV27 with TRBJ1-2, with a tentative D call TRBD1 (5 bases). V was pared by 3 bases and J by 3 bases, with 8 bases between. This CDR3 region has 13 residues. Germline CDR1 MNHEY, CDR2 SMNVEV (reference sequence).

In DNA form, the CDR3 reads TGCGCCAGCAGCCAAGGTTTAGTGATGTTTTTT. Its translation is CASSQGLVMFF. The chain is built from TRBV4-1 and TRBJ1-4; D is unresolved. The CDR3 runs 11 residues. Trimming pared 1 base from V and 15 bases from J, leaving 9 bases between. Germline values: CDR1 MGHRA, CDR2 YSYEKL.

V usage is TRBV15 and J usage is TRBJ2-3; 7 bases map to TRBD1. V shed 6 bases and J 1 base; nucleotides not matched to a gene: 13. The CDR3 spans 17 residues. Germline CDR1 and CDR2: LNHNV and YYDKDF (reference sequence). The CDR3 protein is CATRSVVRTGGTDTQYF. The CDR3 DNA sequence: TGTGCCACCAGGTCCGTTGTTAGGACAGGAGGCACAGATACGCAGTATTTT.

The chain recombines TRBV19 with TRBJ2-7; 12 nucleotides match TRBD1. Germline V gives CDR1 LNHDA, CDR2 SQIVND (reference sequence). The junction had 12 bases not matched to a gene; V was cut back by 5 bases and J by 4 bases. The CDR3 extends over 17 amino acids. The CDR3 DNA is TGTGCCAGTAGTGGGGACAGGGGGCAATCTCGTCGATACGAGCAGTACTTC. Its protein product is CASSGDRGQSRRYEQYF.

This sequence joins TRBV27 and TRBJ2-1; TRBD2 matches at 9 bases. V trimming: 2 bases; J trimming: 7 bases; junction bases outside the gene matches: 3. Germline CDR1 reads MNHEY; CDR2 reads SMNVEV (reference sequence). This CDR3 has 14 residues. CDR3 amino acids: CASSLGRGGNEQFF. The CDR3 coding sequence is TGTGCCAGCAGTTTAGGGCGGGGGGGTAATGAGCAGTTCTTC.

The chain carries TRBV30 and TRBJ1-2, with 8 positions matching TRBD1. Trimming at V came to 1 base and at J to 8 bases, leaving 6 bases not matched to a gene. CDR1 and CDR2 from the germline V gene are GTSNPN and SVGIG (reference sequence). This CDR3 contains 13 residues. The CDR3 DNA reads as TGTGCCTGGAGTGGGACAGGGCCTCCAGGCTACACCTTC. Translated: CAWSGTGPPGYTF.

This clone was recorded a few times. The CDR3 sequence: CASTWAGTSGYEQYF. In DNA form, the CDR3 reads TGTGCCAGCACTTGGGCCGGGACTAGCGGCTACGAGCAGTACTTC. The chain links TRBV6-5 to TRBJ2-7, with 11 bases matching TRBD2. Per germline, CDR1 MNHEY and CDR2 SVGAGI. The CDR3 loop spans 15 amino acids. Trimming cost V 7 bases and J 3 bases; bases outside gene matches: 8.